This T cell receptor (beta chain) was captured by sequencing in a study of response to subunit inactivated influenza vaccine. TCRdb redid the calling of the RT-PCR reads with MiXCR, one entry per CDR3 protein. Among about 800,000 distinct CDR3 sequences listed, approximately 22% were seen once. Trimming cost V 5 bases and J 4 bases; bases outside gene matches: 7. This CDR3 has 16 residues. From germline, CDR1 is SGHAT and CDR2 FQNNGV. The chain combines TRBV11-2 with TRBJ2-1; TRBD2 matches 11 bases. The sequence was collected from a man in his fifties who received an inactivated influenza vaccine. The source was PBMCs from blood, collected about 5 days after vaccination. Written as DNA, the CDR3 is TGTGCCAGCAGCCCCATAGCGGGGGGGCTGTACAATGAGCAGTTCTTC. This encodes CASSPIAGGLYNEQFF.